This TCR beta chain was sequenced during a study of T cell responses to AZD1222 COVID-19 vaccine. Study observations and caveats: Most donors were white British, females outnumbered males, and clonal diversity was possibly underestimated. No day 14 peak samples; only post-peak repertoires were characterized. Only a handful of AZD1222 recipients tested seropositive at baseline. CD4 TCRs covered the whole spike, strongest at regions 160-218 and 743-854.

Only one count was recorded for this clone. Its antigen is not identified. The length of the CDR3 is 16 residues. Germline V gene lookup returns CDR1 MNHEY and CDR2 SVGAGI. V gave up 3 bases and J gave up 2 bases; unmatched junction bases: 5. The protocol was immunoSEQ multiplex PCR, while the TCRdb copy is restricted to in-frame clones and leaves out a portion. The data show more than 110,000 clones, 89% seen once. Sequences were derived from peripheral blood, sampled on day 0 of AZD1222 vaccination. V is TRBV6-5 and J is TRBJ2-5; TRBD2 agrees at 11 bases. This clonotype was obtained from an adult in good health. CDR3 DNA: TGTGCCAGCAGTTATGGACTAGCGGGCCTACAAGAGACCCAGTACTTC. Protein product: CASSYGLAGLQETQYF.